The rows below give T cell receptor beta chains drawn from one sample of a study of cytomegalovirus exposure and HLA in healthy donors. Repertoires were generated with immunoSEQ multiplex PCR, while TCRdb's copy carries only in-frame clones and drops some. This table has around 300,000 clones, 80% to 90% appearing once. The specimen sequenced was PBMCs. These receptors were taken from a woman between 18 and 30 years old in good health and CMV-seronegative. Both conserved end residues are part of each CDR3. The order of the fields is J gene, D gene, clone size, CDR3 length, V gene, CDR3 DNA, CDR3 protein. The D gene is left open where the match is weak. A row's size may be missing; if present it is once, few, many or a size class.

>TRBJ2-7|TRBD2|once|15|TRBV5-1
TGCGCCAGCAGCTTAACCGGGACTAGCGGTTACGAGCAGTACTTC
CASSLTGTSGYEQYF
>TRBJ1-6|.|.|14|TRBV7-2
TGTGCCAGCAGCCCACACAGGGATAATTCACCCCTCCACTTT
CASSPHRDNSPLHF
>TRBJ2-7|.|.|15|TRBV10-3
TGTGCCATCAGTCTCCGGGAAGGCAGTTTCTACGAGCAGTACTTC
CAISLREGSFYEQYF
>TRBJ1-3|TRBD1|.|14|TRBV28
TGTGCCAGCAGAGACAGGGGCTCTGGAAACACCATATATTTT
CASRDRGSGNTIYF
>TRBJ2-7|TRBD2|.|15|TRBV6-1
TGTGCCAGCAGTGAAGGGACTAGCGGGTCCTACGAGCAGTACTTC
CASSEGTSGSYEQYF
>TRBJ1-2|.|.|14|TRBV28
TGTGCCAGCAGTTATTCAGGAACTAACTATGGCTACACCTTC
CASSYSGTNYGYTF
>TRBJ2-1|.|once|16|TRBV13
TGTGCCAGCAGCTTAGTCCAACAGGCCAGCTACAATGAGCAGTTCTTC
CASSLVQQASYNEQFF
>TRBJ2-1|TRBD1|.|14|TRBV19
TGTGCCTCCGCCCGGACAGGGGGTATCAATGAGCAGTTCTTC
CASARTGGINEQFF
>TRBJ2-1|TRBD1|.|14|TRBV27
TGTGCCAGCAGTTTCGACAGGGCCTACAATGAGCAGTTCTTC
CASSFDRAYNEQFF
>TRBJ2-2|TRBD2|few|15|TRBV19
TGTGCCAGTAGTGCCGCACTAGCGGGAAACGGGGAGCTGTTTTTT
CASSAALAGNGELFF
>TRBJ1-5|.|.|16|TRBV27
TGTGCCAGCAGTTTCGGGGGAGTTAGCGGCAATCAGCCCCAGCATTTT
CASSFGGVSGNQPQHF
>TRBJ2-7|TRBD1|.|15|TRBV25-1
TGTGCCAGCAGTGAACCGGGACAGGCGTCCTACGAGCAGTACTTC
CASSEPGQASYEQYF
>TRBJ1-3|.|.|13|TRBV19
TGTGCCAGTAGACCACTCTCTGGAAACACCATATATTTT
CASRPLSGNTIYF
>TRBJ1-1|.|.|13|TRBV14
TGTGCCAGCAGCCAGGCCCTGAACACTGAAGCTTTCTTT
CASSQALNTEAFF
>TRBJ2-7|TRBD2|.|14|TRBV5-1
TGCGCCAGCAGCTTGGTAGCGGGAGCCTACGAGCAGTACTTC
CASSLVAGAYEQYF
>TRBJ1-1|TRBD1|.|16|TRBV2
TGTGCCAGCAGAAGCCGGAAGGGACAGGGCCGGACTGAAGCTTTCTTT
CASRSRKGQGRTEAFF
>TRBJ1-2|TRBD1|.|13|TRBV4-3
TGCGCCACCTCCAGGGGGCTGGACTATGGCTACACCTTC
CATSRGLDYGYTF
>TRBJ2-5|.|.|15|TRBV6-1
TGTGCCAGCAGTGAAGAGTGGTTCCCGGGGGAGACCCAGTACTTC
CASSEEWFPGETQYF
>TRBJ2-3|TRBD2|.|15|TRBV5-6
TGTGCCAGCAGCTTCGGGGGGGCTAGCACAGATACGCAGTATTTT
CASSFGGASTDTQYF
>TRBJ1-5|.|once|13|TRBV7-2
TGTGCCAGCAGCGTAAATAGCAATCAGCCCCAGCATTTT
CASSVNSNQPQHF
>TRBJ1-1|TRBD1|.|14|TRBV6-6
TGTGCCAGCAGCCCCTGGACAGGGAACACTGAAGCTTTCTTT
CASSPWTGNTEAFF
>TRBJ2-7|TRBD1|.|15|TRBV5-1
TGCGCCAGCAGCTTGAGGGGGACAGGGTCGTACGAGCAGTACTTC
CASSLRGTGSYEQYF
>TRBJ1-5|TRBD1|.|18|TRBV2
TGTGCCAGCAGGGAACCGGGACAGGGCCTTTATAGCAATCAGCCCCAGCATTTT
CASREPGQGLYSNQPQHF
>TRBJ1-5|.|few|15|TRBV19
TGTGCCAGTAGTATTGAACAGCCGAGCAATCAGCCCCAGCATTTT
CASSIEQPSNQPQHF
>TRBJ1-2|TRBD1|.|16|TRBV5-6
TGTGCCAGCAGCTTGGGCCCTCAACAGGGGGTGGATGGCTACACCTTC
CASSLGPQQGVDGYTF
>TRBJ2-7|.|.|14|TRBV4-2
TGTGCCAGCAGCCACCCGGGAGACTCCTACGAGCAGTACTTC
CASSHPGDSYEQYF
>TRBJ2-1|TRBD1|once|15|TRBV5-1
TGCGCCAGCAGCTTTGGGACAGCGCCGTACAATGAGCAGTTCTTC
CASSFGTAPYNEQFF
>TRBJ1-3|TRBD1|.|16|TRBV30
TGTGCCTGGAGTTGGGGACAGCTAATCTCTGGAAACACCATATATTTT
CAWSWGQLISGNTIYF
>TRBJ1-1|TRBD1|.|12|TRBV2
TGTGCCAGCAGCACCTGGACAGGCGAAGCTTTCTTT
CASSTWTGEAFF
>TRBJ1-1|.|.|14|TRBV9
TGTGCCAGCAGCGGCGCCGGACAGAACACTGAAGCTTTCTTT
CASSGAGQNTEAFF
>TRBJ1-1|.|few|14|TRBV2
TGTGCCAGCAGTACACAGGGAGGGTACACTGAAGCTTTCTTT
CASSTQGGYTEAFF
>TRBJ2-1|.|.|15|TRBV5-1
TGCGCCAGCAGCCCCCTGCTCCAACAGGACAATGAGCAGTTCTTC
CASSPLLQQDNEQFF
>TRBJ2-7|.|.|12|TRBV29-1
TGCAGCGTTGAGGGAGACACCTACGAGCAGTACTTC
CSVEGDTYEQYF
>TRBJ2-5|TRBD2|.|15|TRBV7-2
TGTGCCAGCAGCTTCGGGCTAGCGGGCGGAGAGACCCAGTACTTC
CASSFGLAGGETQYF
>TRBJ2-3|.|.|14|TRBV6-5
TGTGCCAGCAGTTACTACGGGAGCACAGATACGCAGTATTTT
CASSYYGSTDTQYF
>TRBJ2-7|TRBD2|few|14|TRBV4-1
TGCGCCAGCAGCCGAGGGACTAGCGGGACGTACCAGTACTTC
CASSRGTSGTYQYF
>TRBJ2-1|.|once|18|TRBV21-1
TGTGCCAGCAGCAAAGCGCTTTTCGGGACTAGGAGTTCGAATGAGCAGTTCTTC
CASSKALFGTRSSNEQFF
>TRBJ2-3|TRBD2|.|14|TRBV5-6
TGTGCCAGCAGCCGTAGCGGGGGCGGGGATACGCAGTATTTT
CASSRSGGGDTQYF
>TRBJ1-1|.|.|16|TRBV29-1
TGCAGCGTTGGGGCAGGGTCTCTTCGGAGGGACACTGAAGCTTTCTTT
CSVGAGSLRRDTEAFF
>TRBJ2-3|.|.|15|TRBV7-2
TGTGCCAGCAGCTTAGATTGGCAGAGCACAGATACGCAGTATTTT
CASSLDWQSTDTQYF
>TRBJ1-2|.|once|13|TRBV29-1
TGCAGCGTTGAAGGGGACACGAACTATGGCTACACCTTC
CSVEGDTNYGYTF